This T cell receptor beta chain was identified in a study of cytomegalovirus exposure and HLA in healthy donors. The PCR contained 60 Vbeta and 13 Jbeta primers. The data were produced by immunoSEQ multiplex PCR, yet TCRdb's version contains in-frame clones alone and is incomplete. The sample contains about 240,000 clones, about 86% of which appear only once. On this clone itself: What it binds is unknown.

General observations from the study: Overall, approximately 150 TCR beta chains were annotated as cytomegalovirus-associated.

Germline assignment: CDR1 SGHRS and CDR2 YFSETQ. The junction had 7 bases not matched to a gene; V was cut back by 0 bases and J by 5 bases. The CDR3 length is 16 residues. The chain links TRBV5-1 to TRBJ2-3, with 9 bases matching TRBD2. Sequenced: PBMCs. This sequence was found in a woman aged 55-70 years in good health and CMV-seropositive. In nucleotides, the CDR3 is TGCGCCAGCAGCTTGGTGGCTAGCGGGATGATAGATACGCAGTATTTT. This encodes CASSLVASGMIDTQYF.